These 8 T cell receptor beta chains were sequenced from one sample in a study of shared clonotypes between healthy human individuals. Sequenced by immunoSEQ multiplex PCR; TCRdb stores in-frame clones only, minus some. The sample includes approximately 940,000 clones, over 60% of them seen just once. Material for sequencing was memory CD4+ T cells sorted from blood. Described subset: CD45RA-negative fraction. The receptors come from a man in his late teens or twenties in good health.

The V call is TRBV7-2, the J call TRBJ2-5; tentatively, D is TRBD2 (6 bases). Germline CDR1 is SGHTA and CDR2 is FQGNSA. With 5 bases removed from V and 5 bases from J, the gap between germline ends came to 15 bases. The CDR3 is 14 amino acids. In nucleotides, the CDR3 is TGTGCCAGCAGCCCAGCCCGGGAGAGGGAGACCCAGTACTTC. Translating gives CASSPARERETQYF.

The CDR3 loop reads CASSLRQTINTYEQYF. In DNA, the CDR3 is TGTGCCAGCAGTCTAAGACAAACTATCAATACCTACGAGCAGTACTTC. The chain carries TRBV27 and TRBJ2-7, with D uncertain. V lost 5 bases and J 2 bases, leaving 19 bases between the germline ends. This CDR3 region has 16 residues. Germline CDR1 and CDR2: MNHEY and SMNVEV (reference sequence).

This clone was observed a few times. This chain links TRBV2 with TRBJ2-2, with 8 bases aligning to TRBD1. Germline V gene lookup returns CDR1 SNHLY and CDR2 FYNNEI. With V trimmed by 10 bases and J by 2 bases, 9 bases remained unmatched. The CDR3 spans 15 residues. The CDR3 spells CATRSGGRNTGELFF. In DNA form, the CDR3 reads TGTGCCACCAGATCAGGGGGCCGCAACACCGGGGAGCTGTTTTTT.

The genes are TRBV29-1 and TRBJ1-2; TRBD1 matches 9 bases. The germline CDR1 and CDR2 sequences are SQVTM and ANQGSEA. This CDR3 has 16 amino acids. Trimming at V came to 2 bases and at J to 7 bases, leaving 14 bases not matched to a gene. In DNA form, the CDR3 reads TGCAGCGTTGAATTCCGCCCGGGACAGGGAATAGGTGGCTACACCTTC. This codes for CSVEFRPGQGIGGYTF. Full variable domain (rest looked up from reference TRBV29-1 and TRBJ1-2): SAVISQKPSRDICQRGTSLTIQCQVDSQVTMMFWYRQQPGQSLTLIATANQGSEATYESGFVIDKFPISRPNLTFSTLTVSNMSPEDSSIYLCSVEFRPGQGIGGYTFGSGTRLTVV.

J is TRBJ1-1 and V is TRBV19; D ambiguous. The length of the CDR3 is 13 residues. The V and J ends lost 3 bases and 11 bases respectively, with 16 bases between them. Per germline, CDR1 LNHDA and CDR2 SQIVND (reference sequence). The CDR3 is CASSIPAVGLAFF. The CDR3 bases are TGTGCCAGTAGTATCCCGGCAGTAGGGTTGGCTTTCTTT. The full variable domain, rest sourced from reference TRBV19 and TRBJ1-1, is DGGITQSPKYLFRKEGQNVTLSCEQNLNHDAMYWYRQDPGQGLRLIYYSQIVNDFQKGDIAEGYSVSREKKESFPLTVTSAQKNPTAFYLCASSIPAVGLAFFGQGTRLTVV.

The V and J genes are TRBV7-2 and TRBJ2-7, with D unclear. V lost 5 bases and J 4 bases, leaving 9 bases between the germline ends. CDR1 and CDR2 from the germline V gene are SGHTA and FQGNSA. This CDR3 has 12 amino acids. The CDR3 DNA reads as TGTGCCAGCAGCGTGCCAGATTACGAGCAGTACTTC. It encodes CASSVPDYEQYF.

This clone was counted a few times. The V gene is TRBV19, the J gene TRBJ2-1, with TRBD2 matching over 10 bases. The CDR3 contains 16 residues. CDR1 and CDR2 (germline): LNHDA, SQIVND (reference sequence). Losses at the gene ends were 5 bases for V and 6 bases for J; bases not matched to a gene: 10. CDR3 nucleotides: TGTGCCAGTAGTCCCCGAGCGGGAGGGGTCGGCAATGAGCAGTTCTTC. As protein: CASSPRAGGVGNEQFF.

The chain joins TRBV19 to TRBJ1-2; D is undetermined. V was pared by 8 bases and J by 6 bases, with 16 bases between. This CDR3 is 13 amino acids long. Per the germline V gene, CDR1 is LNHDA and CDR2 is SQIVND (reference sequence). CDR3 in amino acids: CASQERRLNGYTF. The CDR3 nucleotides read TGTGCCAGTCAGGAACGGAGGCTCAATGGCTACACCTTC.